These T cell receptor beta chains were read from a single sample in a study of blood T cell repertoires in COVID-19. TCRdb's table, derived via immunoSEQ multiplex PCR, lists solely in-frame clones and lacks some. The sample carries around 210,000 clones, about 90% recorded once. The sequencing sample was made of PBMCs or T cells enriched from blood (not recorded which). The receptors originated from a woman between 18 and 30 years old who had recovered from COVID-19. Both conserved end residues are part of each CDR3.

j_call cdr3_length v_call cdr3_aa
TRBJ1-5 16 TRBV18 CASSPWEAGTNQPQHF
TRBJ1-1 14 TRBV7-9 CASSFLTEDTEAFF
TRBJ2-1 11 TRBV20-1 CSASIPDEQFF
TRBJ1-4 15 TRBV4-1 CASSPELRRGEKLFF
TRBJ1-2 14 TRBV5-1 CASSVDRGVYGYTF
TRBJ2-3 17 TRBV7-9 CASSSTLAGASTDTQYF
TRBJ1-6 11 TRBV29-1 CSVGENSPLHF
TRBJ1-1 15 TRBV7-8 CASSPSDRSAAEAFF
TRBJ2-2 14 TRBV6-5 CASRGLSDTGELFF
TRBJ2-3 11 TRBV2 CASSQKDTQYF
TRBJ1-5 14 TRBV6-5 CASSYSRLNQPQHF
TRBJ1-4 14 TRBV5-4 CASSTGQGGSELFF
TRBJ1-1 13 TRBV28 CASSEGVETEAFF
TRBJ2-3 16 TRBV7-9 CASSITSGGNTDTQYF
TRBJ2-2 15 TRBV5-1 CASSPSPGRAGELFF
TRBJ2-7 14 TRBV27 CASRPSGVPYEQYF
TRBJ2-3 16 TRBV5-4 CASSLDPGGFIDTQYF
TRBJ2-3 15 TRBV5-1 CASSSGTSLGVPQYF
TRBJ1-1 13 TRBV3-1/TRBV3-2 CASSRTGRTEAFF
TRBJ2-2 16 TRBV5-1 CASSLSDRANTGELFF
TRBJ2-5 15 TRBV5-1 CASSPRGANLETQYF
TRBJ1-5 15 TRBV7-6 CASSSRQGNNQPQHF
TRBJ2-1 17 TRBV10-3 CAISELGLAASYNEQFF
TRBJ2-1 16 TRBV10-3 CAISDFRDTNYNEQFF
TRBJ2-2 16 TRBV9 CASMGGGVQNTGELFF
TRBJ1-4 13 TRBV5-6 CASSLGQSDGLFF
TRBJ1-6 14 TRBV27 CASASQGERSPLHF
TRBJ1-1 13 TRBV6-5 CASSYGGGTEAFF
TRBJ1-4 14 TRBV27 CASSPAALSEKLFF
TRBJ2-7 17 TRBV27 CASSHVGPQGTSYEQYF
TRBJ2-7 16 TRBV2 CASSEWTRGSSYEQYF
TRBJ1-1 14 TRBV3-1/TRBV3-2 CASSPSGVYTEAFF
TRBJ2-3 14 TRBV28 CASSPQRQRALEPF
TRBJ2-1 11 TRBV12-3/TRBV12-4 CASSFYRSQFF
TRBJ2-7 12 TRBV3-1/TRBV3-2 CASSPHSYEQYF
TRBJ2-3 16 TRBV9 CASSVVGLAGTDTQYF
TRBJ1-1 13 TRBV25-1 CASSFTGLTEAFF
TRBJ1-2 13 TRBV5-6 CASSLVSNYGYTF
TRBJ2-5 14 TRBV10-2 CASSEVDSQETQYF
TRBJ1-1 15 TRBV19 CASSTWGQGNTEAFF
TRBJ1-1 17 TRBV5-1 CASSPGRGEGSVESAFF
TRBJ1-2 13 TRBV7-2 CASSATGGYGYTF
TRBJ1-4 17 TRBV6-6 CASSRWTGGLANEKLFF
TRBJ2-7 15 TRBV28 CASSPAALVGHEQYF
TRBJ1-2 15 TRBV6-5 CASAGQGAGNYGYTF
TRBJ1-5 13 TRBV7-5 CVRSCDRDQPQHF
TRBJ1-4 13 TRBV12-3/TRBV12-4 CAIQGTANEKLFF
TRBJ1-1 13 TRBV29-1 CSVSTGGHTEAFF
TRBJ2-7 13 TRBV9 CASSVGEGTEQYF
TRBJ2-5 15 TRBV5-4 CASSSRLAGGETQYF
TRBJ1-2 15 TRBV7-9 CASSLDVWASDGYTF
TRBJ2-5 17 TRBV3-1/TRBV3-2 CASSQDPVLADQETQYF
TRBJ1-1 11 TRBV27 CASISGTEAFF
TRBJ2-3 17 TRBV5-1 CASSLGHGQGSTDTQYF
TRBJ2-7 16 TRBV2 CAILIGGSRGIYEQYF
TRBJ1-2 14 TRBV4-1 CASRGAGLYNGYTF
TRBJ2-3 14 TRBV6-4 CASSDAGGTDTQYF
TRBJ1-2 14 TRBV5-1 CASTSGGRTYGYTF
TRBJ2-4 16 TRBV7-9 CAAGRLVTGAKNIQYF
TRBJ2-7 17 TRBV5-1 CASSYYGTGGDYNEQYF